A single sample gave rise to the 26 T cell receptor beta chains below, sequenced in a study of T cells in tumors after PD-1 blockade. Only in-frame clones appear in the TCRdb table, and some are missing; sequencing was by immunoSEQ multiplex PCR. The data hold 45,000 to 60,000 clones, with approximately 79% observed a single time. This material consisted of PBMCs, taken before anti-PD-1 therapy. These receptors were taken from a human donor with advanced basal cell or squamous cell carcinoma (not recorded which).

The chain recombines TRBV6-1 with TRBJ1-2; unclear D gene. V shed 3 bases and J shed 8 bases, with 10 bases lying between them. This CDR3 spans 12 amino acids. Germline assignment: CDR1 MNHNS and CDR2 SASEGT. This CDR3 is CASSEGSWGYTF. CDR3 coding DNA: TGTGCCAGCAGTGAGGGATCCTGGGGCTACACCTTC.

The chain employs TRBV5-1 and TRBJ2-5; 9 nucleotides agree with TRBD1. The CDR3 consists of 15 residues. Trimming at V came to 2 bases and at J to 3 bases, leaving 5 bases not matched to a gene. Germline CDR1 is SGHRS and CDR2 is YFSETQ. The CDR3 region has the DNA TGCGCCAGCAGCTTAGCAAGGACAGGGGAAGAGACCCAGTACTTC. Translation: CASSLARTGEETQYF.

The CDR3 DNA is TGTGCCAGCAGCTTGGCGGATCGTGGGAGGGCCTTCACCGGGGAGCTGTTTTTT. Translated: CASSLADRGRAFTGELFF. The V gene is TRBV5-5, the J gene TRBJ2-2, with 7 bases lining up with TRBD2. CDR1 and CDR2 from the germline V gene are SGHKS and YYEKEE (reference sequence). V shed 0 bases and J 4 bases; nucleotides not matched to a gene: 12. CDR3 length equals 18 residues.

The V and J genes are TRBV29-1 and TRBJ2-5; 9 nucleotides align to TRBD2. The V and J ends lost 5 bases and 7 bases, in that order; junction bases with no gene match: 11. CDR3 length equals 14 residues. From germline, CDR1 is SQVTM and CDR2 ANQGSEA. CDR3 sequence reads: CSVPDQLAGRTQYF. In DNA form, the CDR3 reads TGCAGCGTTCCAGATCAACTAGCGGGTAGGACCCAGTACTTC.

This clone was detected only once. The chain links TRBV6-5 to TRBJ1-4; 12 nucleotides agree with TRBD1. V shed 1 base and J 9 bases; nucleotides not matched to a gene: 3. The length of the CDR3 is 15 residues. Germline V gene data show CDR1 as MNHEY and CDR2 as SVGAGI. This CDR3 is CASSYLGQGAQKLFF. CDR3 DNA sequence: TGTGCCAGCAGTTACTTGGGACAGGGGGCTCAAAAACTGTTTTTT.

As DNA, the CDR3 is TGTGCCAGCAGCTTAGGGGCGAACACTGAAGCTTTCTTT. This encodes CASSLGANTEAFF. This chain joins TRBV3-1 (or the pseudogene TRBV3-2) and TRBJ1-1, with a possible D match to TRBD1 (5 bases). The V gene's germline CDR1 is LGHDT and CDR2 YNNKEL (reference sequence). V was cut by 5 bases and J by 1 base, with 8 bases left in between. The CDR3 has 13 amino acids.

A word on this clone: One end of the junction varies from germline; a read error may be responsible. The chain uses TRBV28 and TRBJ2-1; 11 bases are a match to TRBD2. The CDR3 runs 15 residues. Per the germline V gene, CDR1 is MDHEN and CDR2 is SYDVKM. CDR3 DNA sequence: TGTGCCAGCATTTTAGCGGGAGGGCTTGGAAATGAGCAGTTCTTC. Residues: CASILAGGLGNEQFF. The variable domain in full, with the rest retrieved from reference TRBV28 and TRBJ2-1, is DVKVTQSSRYLVKRTGEKVFLECVQDMDHENMFWYRQDPGLGLRLIYFSYDVKMKEKGDIPEGYSVSREKKERFSLILESASTNQTSMYLCASILAGGLGNEQFFGPGTRLTVL.

The J gene is TRBJ2-1, the V gene TRBV7-8, with 14 nucleotides matching TRBD2. In germline, CDR1 is SGHVS, CDR2 FQNEAQ. The CDR3 is 17 residues long. J was trimmed by 8 bases and V by 3 bases; bases with no gene match: 9. CDR3 sequence reads: CASSFTGLAGVPHEQFF. The CDR3, as DNA: TGTGCCAGCAGCTTCACGGGACTAGCGGGGGTTCCTCATGAGCAGTTCTTC.

This clone was found many times. The chain combines TRBV6-5 with TRBJ2-2; TRBD1 matches 9 bases. V lost 2 bases and J lost 7; bases outside the gene matches: 5. This CDR3 is built from 15 residues. Looked up from germline, CDR1 is MNHEY and CDR2 is SVGAGI. DNA for the CDR3: TGTGCCAGCAGTTACCCCGGGACAGGGCTCGGGGAGCTGTTTTTT. Protein sequence: CASSYPGTGLGELFF.

This clone occurred once. This chain joins TRBV6-5 and TRBJ2-6, with TRBD1 identical over 7 bases. Germline V gene lookup returns CDR1 MNHEY and CDR2 SVGAGI. CDR3 size: 15 residues. V lost 6 bases and J lost 0; bases outside the gene matches: 2. CDR3 in amino acids: CASRYRGSGANVLTF. Written as DNA, the CDR3 is TGTGCCAGCAGGTACAGGGGCTCTGGGGCCAACGTCCTGACTTTC.

J is TRBJ2-3 and V is TRBV9; 7 bases fit TRBD2. The germline CDR1 and CDR2 sequences are SGDLS and YYNGEE. V gave up 3 bases and J gave up 1 base; unmatched junction bases: 5. The CDR3 covers 15 residues. The CDR3 reads CASSGRLAGTDTQYF. The CDR3 DNA reads TGTGCCAGCAGCGGTCGACTAGCAGGCACAGATACGCAGTATTTT.

This clone was detected only a few times. The chain is built from TRBV7-3 and TRBJ2-2, with 7 bases identical to TRBD1. This CDR3 is built from 14 residues. Trimming at V came to 4 bases and at J to 4 bases, leaving 3 bases not matched to a gene. CDR1 is SGHTA, CDR2 FQGTGA, per germline. The CDR3 spells CASSSGQTTGELFF. CDR3 nucleotides: TGTGCCAGCAGCTCGGGACAGACCACCGGGGAGCTGTTTTTT.

The chain combines TRBV14 with TRBJ2-7, with 10 bases matching TRBD1. The CDR3 contains 14 residues. Germline assignment: CDR1 SGHDN and CDR2 FVKESK. Trimming cost V 5 bases and J 2 bases; bases outside gene matches: 3. CDR3 sequence: CASSVGTGAYEQYF. CDR3 DNA sequence: TGTGCCAGCAGCGTCGGGACAGGGGCCTACGAGCAGTACTTC.

This chain connects TRBV5-1 to TRBJ1-4; D is possibly TRBD1 (5 bases). Germline V gives CDR1 SGHRS, CDR2 YFSETQ. This CDR3 comprises 15 residues. V was pared by 0 bases and J by 3 bases, with 9 bases between. CDR3 protein: CASSLEWGANEKLFF. The DNA of the CDR3 is TGCGCCAGCAGCTTGGAGTGGGGGGCTAATGAAAAACTGTTTTTT. The variable domain in full, completed from reference TRBV5-1 and TRBJ1-4, reads KAGVTQTPRYLIKTRGQQVTLSCSPISGHRSVSWYQQTPGQGLQFLFEYFSETQRNKGNFPGRFSGRQFSNSRSEMNVSTLELGDSALYLCASSLEWGANEKLFFGSGTQLSVL.

This clone showed up just once. The gene calls are TRBV5-1 and TRBJ2-1; TRBD2 agrees at 7 bases. CDR1 and CDR2 from the germline V gene are SGHRS and YFSETQ. The CDR3 spans 14 residues. Trimming at V came to 0 bases and at J to 9 bases, leaving 6 bases not matched to a gene. CDR3 protein: CASSLVGGRGEQFF. The CDR3 nucleotides are TGCGCCAGCAGCTTGGTGGGAGGGCGGGGTGAGCAGTTCTTC.

This chain connects TRBV5-6 to TRBJ2-2; 9 nucleotides match TRBD1. Germline loops: CDR1 SGHDT, CDR2 YYEEEE. V lost 2 bases, J lost 7 bases, and 9 bases stayed unmatched. CDR3 length equals 16 residues. In nucleotides, the CDR3 is TGTGCCAGCAGCTTCGGGACAGGGAATGTCGTCGGGGAGCTGTTTTTT. The encoded protein is CASSFGTGNVVGELFF.

This clone has only a few counts. The V and J genes are TRBV4-1 and TRBJ1-5; perhaps TRBD1 as D (6 bases). This CDR3 contains 15 residues. CDR1 and CDR2 from the germline V gene are MGHRA and YSYEKL. Trimming took off 2 bases at V and 3 bases at J, with 11 bases between the two ends. As DNA, the CDR3 is TGCGCCAGCAGCCAACGGGACACTATCAATCAGCCCCAGCATTTT. Its translation is CASSQRDTINQPQHF.

The V call is TRBV19, the J call TRBJ1-2, with 10 bases aligning to TRBD1. The germline V gene encodes CDR1 LNHDA and CDR2 SQIVND (reference sequence). The CDR3 is 20 amino acids. J was trimmed by 3 bases and V by 9 bases; bases with no gene match: 25. DNA of the CDR3: TGTGCCAGGGAATGTTCCGGACCCCCCGTTCCCGGGACAGGGGACTATGGCTACACCTTC. Amino acid sequence: CARECSGPPVPGTGDYGYTF.

This clone was seen a few times. The chain uses TRBV29-1 and TRBJ1-1, with D maybe TRBD1 (6 bases). Germline-derived CDR1 and CDR2 are SQVTM and ANQGSEA. V lost 7 bases to trimming and J lost 8 bases, with 14 bases between them. The CDR3 totals 11 residues. CDR3 nucleotide sequence: TGCAGCGGGGCCGACCAGGGGGAAGCTTTCTTT. It specifies CSGADQGEAFF. The whole variable domain, filled in from reference TRBV29-1 and TRBJ1-1, reads SAVISQKPSRDICQRGTSLTIQCQVDSQVTMMFWYRQQPGQSLTLIATANQGSEATYESGFVIDKFPISRPNLTFSTLTVSNMSPEDSSIYLCSGADQGEAFFGQGTRLTVV.

The chain recombines TRBV7-2 with TRBJ1-6; D is possibly TRBD1 (5 bases). This CDR3 comprises 14 residues. Germline lookup yields CDR1 SGHTA and CDR2 FQGNSA. Trimming stripped 5 bases from V and 4 bases from J, with 9 bases between. CDR3 region: CASSPGRYNSPLHF. DNA of the CDR3: TGTGCCAGCAGCCCGGGACGGTATAATTCACCCCTCCACTTT.

Remarks on this clone: One junction end does not reproduce the germline sequence, and a read error may be involved. This chain joins TRBV19 and TRBJ1-3, with D uncertain. Per germline, CDR1 LNHDA and CDR2 SQIVND (reference sequence). The CDR3 contains 11 residues. CDR3 DNA sequence: TGTGCCGGTAGGGTTGGAAACACCATATATTTT. Residues: CAGRVGNTIYF. Full variable domain (remainder filled in from reference TRBV19 and TRBJ1-3): DGGITQSPKYLFRKEGQNVTLSCEQNLNHDAMYWYRQDPGQGLRLIYYSQIVNDFQKGDIAEGYSVSREKKESFPLTVTSAQKNPTAFYLCAGRVGNTIYFGEGSWLTVV.

The chain carries TRBV24-1 and TRBJ1-5; 7 nucleotides line up with TRBD1. The V segment lost 4 bases and the J segment 5 bases; nucleotides outside the gene matches: 10. The CDR3 is 16 amino acids. Germline-derived CDR1 and CDR2 are KGHDR and SFDVKD. For the CDR3, the DNA is TGTGCCACCAGTGACCGGGGAGGACAGGCGTATCAGCCCCAGCATTTT. It translates to CATSDRGGQAYQPQHF.

A word on this clone: The junction shows a germline mismatch at one end, possibly a read error. The genes are TRBV2 and TRBJ2-4; 7 bases fit TRBD1. The CDR3 totals 16 residues. The germline V gene encodes CDR1 SNHLY and CDR2 FYNNEI. The CDR3 coding sequence is TGTGCCAGCAGTGACGTTCTAAAGGGGGCCAGAAACATTCAGTACTTC. This codes for CASSDVLKGARNIQYF.

The V and J genes are TRBV3-1 (or the pseudogene TRBV3-2) and TRBJ1-1; no clear D gene. CDR3 length equals 13 residues. From germline, CDR1 is LGHDT and CDR2 YNNKEL (reference sequence). V was trimmed by 1 base and J by 1 base, leaving 4 bases between them. The CDR3 reads CASSQVSNTEAFF. The CDR3, as DNA: TGTGCCAGCAGCCAAGTATCGAACACTGAAGCTTTCTTT.

J is TRBJ1-1 and V is TRBV18, with D unresolved. CDR3 size: 13 residues. V was trimmed by 5 bases and J by 6 bases, leaving 13 bases between them. Looked up from germline, CDR1 is KGHSH and CDR2 is LQKENI. This CDR3 reads CASSSREGPEAFF. The CDR3 DNA is TGTGCCAGCTCATCCCGCGAAGGCCCTGAAGCTTTCTTT.

This clone was detected a few times. This chain links TRBV4-1 with TRBJ1-3; D is uncertain. The CDR3 covers 13 residues. Germline lookup yields CDR1 MGHRA and CDR2 YSYEKL. Trimming shortened V by 1 base and J by 3 bases, and 4 bases separated the two germline ends. The CDR3 region has the DNA TGCGCCAGCAGCCAAGTGGGTGGAAACACCATATATTTT. Protein: CASSQVGGNTIYF.